These T cell receptor beta chains were read from a single sample in a study of CD8+ T cells in alopecia areata. Sequencing was performed with immunoSEQ multiplex PCR; in TCRdb, only in-frame clones are kept and a portion is missing. The data contain 150,000 or so clones, roughly 50% of them singletons. Here the sequenced sample was CD4+ T cells sorted from blood, taken at approximately week 55, from a patient treated with tofacitinib. The receptors originated from a human donor with alopecia areata. Each CDR3 is given with its conserved first and last residue. A D gene is named only where the DNA matches it firmly. The size entry is marked missing in some rows and otherwise reads once, few, many or a size class.

clone_size	d_call	j_call	v_call	cdr3_nt	cdr3_aa
.	.	TRBJ1-5	TRBV15	TGTGCCACCAGCAGAGACGGTTCCCCCATGAGCAATCAGCCCCAGCATTTT	CATSRDGSPMSNQPQHF
.	.	TRBJ1-3	TRBV29-1	TGCAGCGTTGATCTTCAGAGTTATTCTGGAAACACCATATATTTT	CSVDLQSYSGNTIYF
few	.	TRBJ1-6	TRBV14	TGTGCCAGCAGCCAGAATACTTACGATTCACCCCTCCACTTT	CASSQNTYDSPLHF
.	TRBD2	TRBJ2-1	TRBV29-1	TGCAGCGCTTTGGGACTAGCGGGGTATGAGCAGTTCTTC	CSALGLAGYEQFF
few	.	TRBJ1-2	TRBV30	TGTGCCTGGAGTTTGAGAGTGAAGGGCCTGACCTTC	CAWSLRVKGLTF
few	.	TRBJ1-4	TRBV30	TGTGCCTGGAGTGCAAATAGGGACCTCCCAGAAAAACTGTTTTTT	CAWSANRDLPEKLFF
few	.	TRBJ2-2	TRBV5-1	TGCGCCAGCAGCTTAACAACCACCGGGGAGCTGTTTTTT	CASSLTTTGELFF
few	.	TRBJ2-1	TRBV30	TGTGCCTGCCTCGACAGCCGAAAATACAATGAGCAGTTCTTC	CACLDSRKYNEQFF
.	.	TRBJ1-1	TRBV29-1	TGCAGCGTTGAATCCCCTCCAACTGAAGCTTTCTTT	CSVESPPTEAFF
.	.	TRBJ2-5	TRBV6-1	TGTGCCAGCAGTGCGACAGGCCAAGAGACCCAGTACTTC	CASSATGQETQYF
.	TRBD1	TRBJ1-2	TRBV6-1	TGTGCCAGCAGTGAAAGGGGACAGGGATATGGCTACACCTTC	CASSERGQGYGYTF
few	.	TRBJ2-1	TRBV7-9	TGTGCCAGCAGCTTAGTTGTCGGACGCCAGACCTACAATGAGCAGTTCTTC	CASSLVVGRQTYNEQFF
.	.	TRBJ1-2	TRBV27	TGTGCCAGCAGTTTCAGGAACAACTATGGCTACACCTTC	CASSFRNNYGYTF
.	.	TRBJ2-4	TRBV5-6	TGTGCCAGCAGCTTGGAGGGGATCCCCAAAAACATTCAGTACTTC	CASSLEGIPKNIQYF
.	.	TRBJ1-1	TRBV6-1	TGTGCCAGCAGGGCCAGGCGGTTGAACACTGAAGCTTTCTTT	CASRARRLNTEAFF
.	.	TRBJ1-1	TRBV30	TGTGCCTGGAGGGGGCGTGAAGCTTTCTTT	CAWRGREAFF
.	.	TRBJ1-5	TRBV10-3	TGTCTGAGGAATCAGCCCCAGCATTTT	CLRNQPQHF
.	TRBD1	TRBJ1-4	TRBV2	TGTGCCAGCAGCCCCCCACCTGGGGTACAGGGGGCGGCTGAAAAACTGTTTTTT	CASSPPPGVQGAAEKLFF
.	.	TRBJ2-3	TRBV12-5	TGTGCTAGTGGCCCTTATCGAGGGGGGAGCACAGATACGCAGTATTTT	CASGPYRGGSTDTQYF
.	.	TRBJ2-5	TRBV29-1	TGCAGCAAACTTACAGGGCAAGAGACCCAGTACTTC	CSKLTGQETQYF
.	.	TRBJ2-3	TRBV29-1	TGCAGCGTTCGTGCAGATACGCAGTATTTT	CSVRADTQYF
.	TRBD2	TRBJ2-3	TRBV10-3	TGTGCCATCAGTGAGACCAGGGAGGGTACGCAGTATTTT	CAISETREGTQYF
few	.	TRBJ2-5	TRBV11-2	TGTGCCAGCGGGGCGGGGAGCCAAGAGACCCAGTACTTC	CASGAGSQETQYF